These 31 T cell receptor beta chains share one sample of origin, sequenced in a study of OX40 agonist ivuxolimab in advanced cancers. The assay was immunoSEQ multiplex PCR, and TCRdb's table has in-frame clones only and misses some. The sample shows fewer than 25,000 clones, over 75% of them seen only once. The starting material was CD4+ or CD8+ T cells sorted from blood, obtained in a trial of the OX40 agonist ivuxolimab. The receptors derive from an adult with an advanced solid tumor such as melanoma, head and neck, liver or kidney cancer.

This clone was seen only once. The CDR3 here is CASSWEGGQLAYEQYF. The CDR3, as DNA: TGTGCCAGCAGCTGGGAAGGAGGACAGCTCGCCTACGAGCAGTACTTC. The genes are TRBV7-8 and TRBJ2-7; possible D gene TRBD1, 6 bases. This CDR3 contains 16 residues. Germline CDR1 reads SGHVS; CDR2 reads FQNEAQ. V lost 4 bases and J 2 bases, leaving 18 bases between the germline ends.

The genes are TRBV11-2 and TRBJ2-7; 12 bases map to TRBD2. The germline V gene has CDR1 SGHAT and CDR2 FQNNGV. J lost 3 bases, V lost 6 bases, and 3 bases had no gene match. The CDR3 consists of 14 residues. DNA of the CDR3: TGTGCCAGCAGGACTAGCGGGGGATACTACGAGCAGTACTTC. This encodes CASRTSGGYYEQYF.

J is TRBJ2-2 and V is TRBV11-2; D not certain. The CDR3 sequence is 14 residues long. Trimming left V 7 bases short and J 5 bases short, with 14 bases between. Germline values: CDR1 SGHAT, CDR2 FQNNGV. For the CDR3, the DNA is TGTGCCAGCATCCCCCTAATTCAGACCGGGGAGCTGTTTTTT. Its protein product is CASIPLIQTGELFF. Together with reference TRBV11-2 and TRBJ2-2, the CDR3 gives the full variable domain: EAGVAQSPRYKIIEKRQSVAFWCNPISGHATLYWYQQILGQGPKLLIQFQNNGVVDDSQLPKDRFSAERLKGVDSTLKIQPAKLEDSAVYLCASIPLIQTGELFFGEGSRLTVL.

The chain has TRBV27 and TRBJ2-7; possibly TRBD1 for D (7 bases). The germline V and J ends were trimmed by 10 bases and 7 bases, with 20 bases remaining between them. From germline, CDR1 is MNHEY and CDR2 SMNVEV (reference sequence). The CDR3 extends over 13 amino acids. The CDR3 sequence: CATQGEAAGEQYF. CDR3 nucleotide sequence: TGTGCCACCCAGGGGGAGGCGGCGGGGGAGCAGTACTTC.

This clone occurred once. The chain employs TRBV7-8 and TRBJ1-1, with a tentative D call TRBD1 (6 bases). This CDR3 has 14 amino acids. The germline V gene encodes CDR1 SGHVS and CDR2 FQNEAQ. V dropped 5 bases and J dropped 4 bases, with 14 bases sitting between them. The CDR3 is CASSHRADGTEAFF. The CDR3 nucleotides read TGTGCCAGCAGCCACAGGGCTGATGGCACTGAAGCTTTCTTT.

The chain recombines TRBV6-1 with TRBJ1-1, with D hard to call. Germline-derived CDR1 and CDR2 are MNHNS and SASEGT. This CDR3 comprises 15 residues. The germline V and J ends were trimmed by 0 bases and 0 bases, with 8 bases remaining between them. The CDR3, as DNA: TGTGCCAGCAGTGAAGCACGAGGCCTGAACACTGAAGCTTTCTTT. The encoded protein is CASSEARGLNTEAFF.

The V gene is TRBV27, the J gene TRBJ1-5; unclear D gene. CDR1 is MNHEY, CDR2 SMNVEV, per germline (reference sequence). CDR3 length: 16 residues. V was cut by 6 bases and J by 0 bases, with 15 bases left in between. The CDR3 DNA follows: TGTGCCAGCAGCCCCCTTTTATCAGGTAGCAATCAGCCCCAGCATTTT. Amino acid sequence: CASSPLLSGSNQPQHF.

In DNA, the CDR3 is TGTGCCAGCTCCTGGGGCGGCAGGGAGCGAGAAAAACTGTTTTTT. Its translation: CASSWGGREREKLFF. The chain links TRBV27 to TRBJ1-4; possible D gene TRBD1, 5 bases. From germline, CDR1 is MNHEY and CDR2 SMNVEV (reference sequence). There are 15 residues in the CDR3. Deletions cut 8 bases from V and 8 bases from J, with 21 bases between.

The V call is TRBV9, the J call TRBJ2-1; D might be TRBD1 or TRBD2, each matching 6 bases. CDR3 length equals 14 residues. V was shortened by 0 bases and J by 10 bases, with 14 bases between the two germline ends. Germline-derived CDR1 and CDR2 are SGDLS and YYNGEE. CDR3 protein: CASSVGTGAWEQFF. The CDR3 DNA reads TGTGCCAGCAGCGTAGGAACGGGGGCCTGGGAGCAGTTCTTC.

The chain links TRBV5-6 to TRBJ1-4; D is unclear. Trimming shortened V by 2 bases and J by 1 base, and 15 bases separated the two germline ends. The V gene's germline CDR1 is SGHDT and CDR2 YYEEEE. The CDR3 is 17 amino acids. The CDR3 spells CASSFRGGSRTNEKLFF. In nucleotides, the CDR3 is TGTGCCAGCAGCTTCAGAGGAGGGTCGAGAACTAATGAAAAACTGTTTTTT.

This clone was seen more than once but under ten times. The chain links TRBV7-2 to TRBJ2-5, with D hard to call. The V end lost 0 bases, the J end lost 2 bases, and 7 bases lay between the germline ends. This CDR3 comprises 14 residues. Germline V gene lookup returns CDR1 SGHTA and CDR2 FQGNSA. CDR3 residues: CASSLAQTQETQYF. In nucleotides, the CDR3 is TGTGCCAGCAGCTTAGCGCAGACACAAGAGACCCAGTACTTC.

This clone was seen more than once but under ten times. The chain carries TRBV28 and TRBJ2-7, with TRBD1 matching over 7 bases. Germline lookup yields CDR1 MDHEN and CDR2 SYDVKM. V trimming: 5 bases; J trimming: 0 bases; junction bases outside the gene matches: 10. The CDR3 runs 16 residues. The CDR3 DNA sequence: TGTGCCAGCAGTACTACCCGCAGGGGGTTCTCCTACGAGCAGTACTTC. Amino acid sequence: CASSTTRRGFSYEQYF.

CDR3 DNA: TGTGCCAGCAGCCTATCGGACGGATACAATGAGCAGTTCTTC. This sequence encodes CASSLSDGYNEQFF. The rearrangement uses TRBV6-5 and TRBJ2-1; D gene ambiguous. In germline, CDR1 is MNHEY, CDR2 SVGAGI. Between the trimmed V and J ends, which lost 6 bases and 4 bases, there was a span of 13 bases. The CDR3 has 14 residues.

The chain has TRBV6-6 and TRBJ2-5, with TRBD2 identical over 8 bases. CDR1 is MNHNY, CDR2 SVGAGI, per germline (reference sequence). The length of the CDR3 is 16 residues. The J segment lost 2 bases and the V segment lost 2 bases, leaving 7 bases of the junction unmatched. The CDR3 DNA reads as TGTGCCAGCAGTTACACAGACTTAGCGGGGCAAGAGACCCAGTACTTC. This codes for CASSYTDLAGQETQYF.

CDR3 DNA: TGTGCCAGCAGTTTATCGAGTCCCGGGACGCCACTGGATGAAAAACTGTTTTTT. Translation: CASSLSSPGTPLDEKLFF. This chain connects TRBV27 to TRBJ1-4; a possible D gene is TRBD1 (5 bases). The V end lost 0 bases, the J end lost 6 bases, and 20 bases lay between the germline ends. From germline, CDR1 is MNHEY and CDR2 SMNVEV (reference sequence). The CDR3 spans 18 residues.

V usage is TRBV27 and J usage is TRBJ2-2; 8 bases agree with TRBD2. V shed 2 bases and J 8 bases; nucleotides not matched to a gene: 7. This CDR3 has 15 amino acids. Germline CDR1 MNHEY, CDR2 SMNVEV (reference sequence). CDR3 region: CASSLAGGFSGELFF. In DNA form, the CDR3 reads TGTGCCAGCAGTTTAGCGGGGGGATTTTCTGGGGAGCTGTTTTTT.

The chain has TRBV27 and TRBJ1-1; D perhaps matches TRBD1 (6 bases). This CDR3 region has 13 residues. V gave up 5 bases and J gave up 4 bases, with 11 bases separating them. CDR1 is MNHEY, CDR2 SMNVEV, per germline (reference sequence). The CDR3: CASSNRVTTEAFF. The CDR3 DNA follows: TGTGCCAGCAGTAACAGGGTCACCACTGAAGCTTTCTTT.

V and J are TRBV15 and TRBJ2-1, with D perhaps TRBD2 (5 bases). The germline CDR1 and CDR2 sequences are LNHNV and YYDKDF (reference sequence). The CDR3 runs to 14 residues. Deletions cut 5 bases from V and 4 bases from J, with 12 bases between. CDR3 protein: CATSSPTGYNEQFF. CDR3 nucleotides: TGTGCCACCAGCTCGCCGACGGGATACAATGAGCAGTTCTTC.

Comments on this clone: Other DNA sequences within the sample encode an identical CDR3. CDR3 loop: CASTLAGGETQYF. The CDR3 nucleotides are TGTGCCAGCACCCTAGCGGGGGGAGAGACCCAGTACTTC. The chain joins TRBV28 to TRBJ2-5; 11 bases align to TRBD2. Trimming cost V 7 bases and J 4 bases; bases outside gene matches: 2. Germline V gives CDR1 MDHEN, CDR2 SYDVKM. The CDR3 loop spans 13 amino acids.

V usage is TRBV28 and J usage is TRBJ1-2; D is possibly TRBD1 (5 bases). V was cut by 2 bases and J by 7 bases, with 11 bases left in between. In germline, CDR1 is MDHEN, CDR2 SYDVKM. The CDR3 runs to 13 residues. Written as DNA, the CDR3 is TGTGCCAGCAGTTTAGGGCAGGGCGGTGGCTACACCTTC. It codes for CASSLGQGGGYTF.

Of note for this clone: Mismatch with germline at one junction end may stem from a read error. V usage is TRBV6-5 and J usage is TRBJ2-7, with D uncertain. Per the germline V gene, CDR1 is MNHEY and CDR2 is SVGAGI. The CDR3 runs 10 residues. CDR3 protein: CASSGPELRF. CDR3 coding DNA: TGTGCCAGCAGTGGGCCAGAGTTGCGCTTC.

The chain employs TRBV11-2 and TRBJ2-7; D gene ambiguous. Trimming took 5 bases from V and 3 from J, leaving 5 bases between them. There are 11 residues in the CDR3. From germline, CDR1 is SGHAT and CDR2 FQNNGV. The CDR3 here is CASSLHYEQYF. The CDR3 coding sequence is TGTGCCAGCAGCCTCCACTACGAGCAGTACTTC.

V usage is TRBV6-6 and J usage is TRBJ1-1; the D is unclear. CDR1 and CDR2 from the germline V gene are MNHNY and SVGAGI (reference sequence). This CDR3 is 14 amino acids long. Trimming cost V 0 bases and J 6 bases, with 11 bases left between them. CDR3 region: CASSYSGGFPEAFF. The CDR3 nucleotides are TGTGCCAGCAGTTACTCAGGAGGGTTCCCTGAAGCTTTCTTT.

This chain links TRBV6-5 with TRBJ1-3; weak D call: TRBD1 (5 bases). The V end lost 7 bases, the J end lost 1 base, and 8 bases lay between the germline ends. From germline, CDR1 is MNHEY and CDR2 SVGAGI. This CDR3 has 13 amino acids. Here the CDR3 DNA reads TGTGCCAGCACTTCAGGGTCTGGAAACACCATATATTTT. Protein: CASTSGSGNTIYF.

The chain's CDR3 is CSARDIYEQYF. CDR3 coding DNA: TGCAGTGCTAGGGACATCTACGAGCAGTACTTC. The genes are TRBV20-1 and TRBJ2-5, with a possible D match to TRBD1 (5 bases). The DNA end lines up better with TRBJ2-7; the J call may be wrong. The germline gives CDR1 DFQATT, CDR2 SNEGSKA (reference sequence). The CDR3 contains 11 residues.

This rearrangement joins TRBV9 to TRBJ1-2; no clear D. The V end was cut by 7 bases, the J end by 1 base, with 11 bases between. Germline CDR1 reads SGDLS; CDR2 reads YYNGEE. This CDR3 is 13 amino acids long. The CDR3 DNA follows: TGTGCCAGCCTGGGCGGGTATAACTATGGCTACACCTTC. Amino acids: CASLGGYNYGYTF.

The chain carries TRBV7-9 and TRBJ2-7; D is undetermined. Germline V CDR1 and CDR2: SEHNR, FQNEAQ (reference sequence). The CDR3 consists of 13 residues. The V end was cut by 4 bases, the J end by 1 base, with 8 bases between. CDR3 loop: CASSSTESYEQYF. The CDR3 coding sequence is TGTGCCAGCAGCTCTACGGAGTCCTACGAGCAGTACTTC.

This clone was seen just once. This CDR3 is CAWSGSGGARTDTQYF. DNA for the CDR3: TGTGCCTGGAGTGGTAGCGGGGGGGCACGCACAGATACGCAGTATTTT. The chain joins TRBV30 to TRBJ2-3; 11 nucleotides agree with TRBD2. The length of the CDR3 is 16 residues. The trim removed 1 base at V and 1 base at J, leaving 4 bases unmatched. The germline CDR1 and CDR2 sequences are GTSNPN and SVGIG (reference sequence). The full variable domain, in which reference TRBV30 and TRBJ2-3 provide the parts outside the CDR3, is SQTIHQWPATLVQPVGSPLSLECTVEGTSNPNLYWYRQAAGRGLQLLFYSVGIGQISSEVPQNLSASRPQDRQFILSSKKLLLSDSGFYLCAWSGSGGARTDTQYFGPGTRLTVL.

This clone was seen more than once but under ten times. The chain carries TRBV11-2 and TRBJ2-7; D is perhaps TRBD2 (6 bases). V was shortened by 5 bases and J by 3 bases, with 11 bases between the two germline ends. Germline loops: CDR1 SGHAT, CDR2 FQNNGV. The CDR3 is made up of 13 amino acids. CDR3: CASSPGTLYEQYF. As DNA, the CDR3 is TGTGCCAGCAGCCCCGGGACTCTCTACGAGCAGTACTTC.

CDR3 loop: CASSLDPSGDSYEQYF. Here the CDR3 DNA reads TGTGCCAGCAGCTTAGACCCTAGCGGGGACTCCTACGAGCAGTACTTC. The V gene is TRBV7-9, the J gene TRBJ2-5, with TRBD2 identical over 9 bases. The J call is uncertain, as TRBJ2-7 better fits the DNA end. Germline V gives CDR1 SEHNR, CDR2 FQNEAQ (reference sequence). The CDR3 has 16 amino acids.

This chain joins TRBV5-1 and TRBJ1-1, with a possible D match to TRBD1 (5 bases). Germline-derived CDR1 and CDR2 are SGHRS and YFSETQ. The CDR3 extends over 14 amino acids. V lost 0 bases to trimming and J lost 1 base, with 7 bases between them. The CDR3 coding sequence is TGCGCCAGCAGCTTGGAAAGGGGGAACACTGAAGCTTTCTTT. Translation gives CASSLERGNTEAFF.